This TCR beta chain was found in a study of OX40 agonist ivuxolimab in advanced cancers. V lost 3 bases, J lost 7 bases, and 13 bases lay in between. The germline gives CDR1 MNHNS, CDR2 SASEGT. The length of the CDR3 is 14 residues. Clones were sequenced by immunoSEQ multiplex PCR, and TCRdb holds only the in-frame ones, with some missing. The table lists roughly 98,000 clones, around 85% of them singletons. The sequence was collected from an adult with an advanced solid tumor such as melanoma, head and neck, liver or kidney cancer. This sample comprised CD4+ or CD8+ T cells sorted from blood, obtained in a trial of the OX40 agonist ivuxolimab. The rearrangement uses TRBV6-1 and TRBJ1-5; weak D call: TRBD1 (5 bases). Written as DNA, the CDR3 is TGTGCCAGCAGTGATTCCTGGGGGGGGCAGCCCCAGCATTTT. Translated, it gives CASSDSWGGQPQHF.